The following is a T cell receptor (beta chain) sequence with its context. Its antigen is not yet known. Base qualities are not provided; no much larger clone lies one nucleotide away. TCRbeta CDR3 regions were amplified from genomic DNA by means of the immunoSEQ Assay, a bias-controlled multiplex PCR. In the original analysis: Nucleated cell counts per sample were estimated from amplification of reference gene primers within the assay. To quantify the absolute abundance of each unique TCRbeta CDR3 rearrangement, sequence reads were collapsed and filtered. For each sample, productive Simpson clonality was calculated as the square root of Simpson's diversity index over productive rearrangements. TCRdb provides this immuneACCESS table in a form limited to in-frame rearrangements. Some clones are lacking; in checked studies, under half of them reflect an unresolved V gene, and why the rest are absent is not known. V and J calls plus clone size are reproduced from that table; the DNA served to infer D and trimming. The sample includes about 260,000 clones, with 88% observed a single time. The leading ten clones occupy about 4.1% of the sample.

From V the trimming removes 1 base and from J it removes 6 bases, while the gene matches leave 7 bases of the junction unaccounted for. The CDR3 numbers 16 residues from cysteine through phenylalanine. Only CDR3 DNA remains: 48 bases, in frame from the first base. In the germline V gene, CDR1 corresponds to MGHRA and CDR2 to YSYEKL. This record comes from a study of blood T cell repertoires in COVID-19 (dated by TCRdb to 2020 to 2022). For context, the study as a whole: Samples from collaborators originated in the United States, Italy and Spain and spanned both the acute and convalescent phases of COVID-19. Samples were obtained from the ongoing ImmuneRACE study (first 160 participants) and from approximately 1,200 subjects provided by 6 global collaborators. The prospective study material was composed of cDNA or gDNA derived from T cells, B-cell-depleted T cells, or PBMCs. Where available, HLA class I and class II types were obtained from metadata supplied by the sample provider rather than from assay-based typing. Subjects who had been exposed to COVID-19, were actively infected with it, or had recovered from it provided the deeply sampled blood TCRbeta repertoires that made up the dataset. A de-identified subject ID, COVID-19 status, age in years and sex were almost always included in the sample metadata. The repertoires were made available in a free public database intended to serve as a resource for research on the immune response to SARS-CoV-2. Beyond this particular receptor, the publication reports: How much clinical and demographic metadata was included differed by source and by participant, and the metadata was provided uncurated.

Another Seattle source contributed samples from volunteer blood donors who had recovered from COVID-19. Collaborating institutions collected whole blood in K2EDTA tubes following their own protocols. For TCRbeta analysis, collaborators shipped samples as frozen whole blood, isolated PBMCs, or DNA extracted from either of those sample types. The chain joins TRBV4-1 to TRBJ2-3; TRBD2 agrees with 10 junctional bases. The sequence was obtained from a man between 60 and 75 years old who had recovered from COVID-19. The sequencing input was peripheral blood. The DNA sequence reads TGCGCCAGCAGCCAAGTATCCAGCGGGGGGGCTGATACGCAGTATTTT. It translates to CASSQVSSGGADTQYF.